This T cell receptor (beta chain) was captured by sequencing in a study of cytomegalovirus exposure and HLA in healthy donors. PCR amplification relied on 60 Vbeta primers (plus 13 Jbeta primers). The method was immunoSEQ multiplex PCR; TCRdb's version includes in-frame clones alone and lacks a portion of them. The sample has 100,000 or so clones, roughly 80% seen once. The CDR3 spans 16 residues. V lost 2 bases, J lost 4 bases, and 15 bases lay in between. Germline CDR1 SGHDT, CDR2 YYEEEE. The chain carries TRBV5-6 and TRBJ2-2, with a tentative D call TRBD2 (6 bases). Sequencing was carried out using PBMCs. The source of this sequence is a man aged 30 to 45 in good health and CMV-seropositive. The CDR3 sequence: CASSFFSGRGTGELFF. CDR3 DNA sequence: TGTGCCAGCAGCTTCTTCAGTGGGCGGGGCACCGGGGAGCTGTTTTTT.